This is a list of T cell receptor beta chains from one sample in a study of Tregs in tolerant kidney transplant recipients. Libraries were prepared by immunoSEQ multiplex PCR; TCRdb keeps only in-frame clonotypes and omits some of them. The sample has around 230,000 clones, around 81% seen once. Sequenced: CD4+ T cells from blood. The receptor source for this set is a human donor in good health. CDR3s include the opening cysteine and the closing phenylalanine or tryptophan. The D gene is left open where the match is weak. Only some rows state a clone size, as once, few, many or a class for expanded clones.

.	15	TRBV6-5	TRBJ2-1	.	CASSYRAVAGDEQFF	TGTGCCAGCAGTTACCGTGCGGTAGCCGGGGATGAGCAGTTCTTC
.	11	TRBV30	TRBJ2-3	.	CASKRADTQYF	TGTGCCAGTAAGCGGGCAGATACGCAGTATTTT
.	15	TRBV27	TRBJ2-1	.	CASNGAMSSYNEQFF	TGTGCCAGCAACGGGGCCATGAGCTCCTACAATGAGCAGTTCTTC
.	17	TRBV7-9	TRBJ2-3	.	CASSSRRQDLSTDTQYF	TGTGCCAGCAGCTCCCGGAGACAGGACCTAAGCACAGATACGCAGTATTTT
.	15	TRBV6-1	TRBJ2-1	TRBD1	CASSSDRGAYNEQFF	TGTGCCAGCAGTTCAGACAGGGGAGCCTACAATGAGCAGTTCTTC
.	16	TRBV5-1	TRBJ2-3	.	CASSLAGSPGTDTQYF	TGCGCCAGCAGCTTGGCAGGTAGCCCGGGCACAGATACGCAGTATTTT
.	15	TRBV4-1	TRBJ2-2	.	CASSQLGGGTGELFF	TGCGCCAGCAGCCAGTTGGGGGGAGGTACCGGGGAGCTGTTTTTT
once	12	TRBV7-9	TRBJ1-1	.	CASSLSNTEAFF	TGTGCCAGCAGCTTGTCGAACACTGAAGCTTTCTTT
.	13	TRBV29-1	TRBJ1-1	TRBD1	CSFHRGRNTEAFF	TGCAGCTTTCACAGGGGAAGAAACACTGAAGCTTTCTTT
.	14	TRBV7-9	TRBJ2-7	TRBD2	CASTEREAPYEQYF	TGTGCCAGCACCGAGCGGGAGGCCCCCTACGAGCAGTACTTC
.	13	TRBV6-1	TRBJ1-2	TRBD1	CASSMTGEFGYTF	TGTGCCAGCAGTATGACAGGGGAATTTGGCTACACCTTC
.	17	TRBV7-9	TRBJ2-1	.	CASSPKGTRNSYNEQFF	TGTGCCAGCAGCCCCAAGGGTACCCGGAACTCCTACAATGAGCAGTTCTTC
.	15	TRBV7-9	TRBJ1-4	.	CASSARGSYNEKLFF	TGTGCCAGCAGCGCCAGGGGCAGCTATAATGAAAAACTGTTTTTT
.	16	TRBV7-2	TRBJ1-5	TRBD1	CASSPQGTGSTQPQHF	TGTGCCAGCAGCCCCCAGGGGACAGGGTCGACTCAGCCCCAGCATTTT
.	15	TRBV6-5	TRBJ2-5	.	CASSYRGGREGTQYF	TGTGCCAGCAGTTATCGTGGGGGCCGGGAAGGGACCCAGTACTTC
few	14	TRBV7-7	TRBJ2-1	.	CASSAWDRSDEQFF	TGTGCTAGCAGCGCCTGGGACCGGTCCGATGAGCAGTTCTTC
once	17	TRBV7-9	TRBJ2-1	.	CASTSSPVGLAFNEQFF	TGTGCCAGTACATCTTCCCCAGTGGGGTTAGCATTCAATGAGCAGTTCTTC
.	15	TRBV7-9	TRBJ2-7	TRBD1	CASSPWDRGNNEQYF	TGTGCCAGCAGCCCATGGGACAGGGGGAATAACGAGCAGTACTTC
once	15	TRBV6-1	TRBJ2-2	.	CASSNYRGGTGELFF	TGTGCCAGCAGTAACTACAGGGGGGGCACCGGGGAGCTGTTTTTT
.	14	TRBV19	TRBJ1-5	TRBD1	CASNGDRDSQPQHF	TGTGCCAGTAATGGGGACAGGGACTCACAGCCCCAGCATTTT
.	13	TRBV2	TRBJ2-3	.	CASSVQDTDTQYF	TGTGCCAGCAGTGTCCAGGACACAGATACGCAGTATTTT
.	15	TRBV5-1	TRBJ2-3	TRBD1	CASSEPGQGLDTQYF	TGCGCCAGCAGCGAACCGGGACAGGGACTGGATACGCAGTATTTT
.	13	TRBV2	TRBJ2-7	.	CASGGQISYEQYF	TGTGCCTCCGGGGGACAGATCTCCTACGAGCAGTACTTC
.	14	TRBV6-1	TRBJ1-2	.	CASSEGDTNYGYTF	TGTGCCAGCAGTGAAGGGGACACTAACTATGGCTACACCTTC
.	18	TRBV4-1	TRBJ2-1	TRBD2	CASSQTRRPSGVYNEQFF	TGCGCCAGCAGCCAAACTCGAAGGCCTAGCGGGGTTTACAATGAGCAGTTCTTC
.	12	TRBV10-2	TRBJ1-1	.	CASQLEAAEAFF	TGCGCCAGCCAGCTGGAGGCAGCTGAAGCTTTCTTT
once	14	TRBV29-1	TRBJ2-4	TRBD2	CSAQREAGANIQYF	TGCAGCGCCCAGCGGGAGGCCGGAGCGAACATTCAGTACTTC
.	13	TRBV7-2	TRBJ2-7	.	CASSFGRQYEQYF	TGTGCCAGCAGCTTCGGGCGCCAGTACGAGCAGTACTTC
.	16	TRBV9	TRBJ2-3	TRBD2	CASSAGLAGGPDTQYF	TGTGCCAGCAGCGCCGGACTAGCGGGGGGGCCAGATACGCAGTATTTT
.	17	TRBV9	TRBJ2-4	TRBD1	CASSPTTGGASKNIQYF	TGTGCCAGCAGCCCAACTACAGGGGGAGCCTCCAAAAACATTCAGTACTTC
few	13	TRBV18	TRBJ2-1	TRBD2	CASSPRLAQEQFF	TGTGCCAGCTCACCCAGACTAGCGCAAGAGCAGTTCTTC
.	15	TRBV6-1	TRBJ2-3	TRBD1	CASTTGTVDTDTQYF	TGTGCCAGCACCACCGGGACAGTGGACACAGATACGCAGTATTTT
.	11	TRBV20-1	TRBJ1-1	.	CSPPRNTEAFF	TGCAGTCCCCCAAGGAACACTGAAGCTTTCTTT
.	16	TRBV30	TRBJ1-2	.	CAWRRAGPSREGGYTF	TGTGCCTGGAGGAGGGCGGGGCCCTCTAGGGAGGGTGGCTACACCTTC
.	14	TRBV11-3	TRBJ1-1	TRBD1	CASSSTGGNTEAFF	TGTGCCAGCAGCTCGACAGGGGGGAACACTGAAGCTTTCTTT
.	12	TRBV11-2	TRBJ2-5	.	CASSLNLETQYF	TGTGCCAGCAGCTTAAACCTAGAGACCCAGTACTTC
.	15	TRBV5-1	TRBJ2-7	.	CASSSPRDGTYEQYF	TGCGCCAGCAGCTCGCCACGGGACGGAACCTACGAGCAGTACTTC
.	13	TRBV5-1	TRBJ2-1	TRBD2	CASSIGTRDEQFF	TGCGCCAGCAGCATTGGGACTAGGGATGAGCAGTTCTTC
.	13	TRBV29-1	TRBJ2-5	TRBD1	CSVEQGAAETQYF	TGCAGCGTAGAACAGGGGGCAGCGGAGACCCAGTACTTC
.	14	TRBV18	TRBJ2-1	TRBD1	CASSGGQGSNEQFF	TGTGCCAGCTCGGGCGGACAGGGAAGCAATGAGCAGTTCTTC
.	16	TRBV2	TRBJ2-5	.	CASSEGRASLQETQYF	TGTGCCAGCAGTGAAGGGAGGGCTTCCCTACAAGAGACCCAGTACTTC
.	16	TRBV6-5	TRBJ1-5	.	CASSYPSDRGNQPQHF	TGTGCCAGCAGTTACCCGAGCGACAGAGGCAATCAGCCCCAGCATTTT
.	13	TRBV6-1	TRBJ2-7	.	CASGAEAYYEQYF	TGTGCCAGCGGAGCGGAGGCGTACTACGAGCAGTACTTC
once	14	TRBV7-9	TRBJ2-5	TRBD1	CASSPRQGEETQYF	TGTGCCAGCAGCCCCCGACAGGGTGAAGAGACCCAGTACTTC
.	15	TRBV7-9	TRBJ1-4	TRBD1	CASSRLRDRGEKLFF	TGTGCCAGCAGCCGACTCCGGGACAGGGGTGAAAAACTGTTTTTT
.	15	TRBV7-9	TRBJ1-1	TRBD1	CASSRDRDLNTEAFF	TGTGCCAGCAGTCGGGACAGGGATTTGAACACTGAAGCTTTCTTT
few	18	TRBV5-6	TRBJ2-5	TRBD2	CASSLVTSGRGEGETQYF	TGTGCCAGCAGCTTGGTAACTAGCGGGAGAGGCGAGGGAGAGACCCAGTACTTC
once	14	TRBV5-4	TRBJ1-2	.	CASSFVGASYGYTF	TGTGCCAGCAGCTTTGTAGGGGCCTCCTATGGCTACACCTTC
.	14	TRBV19	TRBJ1-4	.	CASRSGAYNEKLFF	TGTGCCAGTAGATCAGGGGCTTATAATGAAAAACTGTTTTTT
.	15	TRBV7-1	TRBJ2-7	TRBD1	CASSLAGTGGYEQYF	TGTGCCAGCAGCTTAGCGGGGACAGGGGGCTACGAGCAGTACTTC
few	14	TRBV6-5	TRBJ1-5	TRBD1	CASRADREGQPQHF	TGTGCCAGCAGGGCAGACAGGGAGGGTCAGCCCCAGCATTTT
.	11	TRBV7-8	TRBJ2-7	.	CASSSQYEQYF	TGTGCCAGCAGCTCCCAATACGAGCAGTACTTC